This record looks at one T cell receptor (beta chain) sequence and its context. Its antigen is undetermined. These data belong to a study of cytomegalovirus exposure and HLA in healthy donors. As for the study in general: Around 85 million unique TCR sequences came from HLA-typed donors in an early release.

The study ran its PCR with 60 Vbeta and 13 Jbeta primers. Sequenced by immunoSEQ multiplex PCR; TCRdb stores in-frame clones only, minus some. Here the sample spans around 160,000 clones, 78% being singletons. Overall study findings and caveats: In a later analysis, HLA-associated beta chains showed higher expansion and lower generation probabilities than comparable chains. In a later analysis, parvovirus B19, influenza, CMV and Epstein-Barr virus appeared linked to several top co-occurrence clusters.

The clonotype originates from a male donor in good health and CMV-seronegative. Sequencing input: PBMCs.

CDR3 DNA: TGCGCCAGCAGCCTACTCGGACAGGGGGTCGGTGAAAAACTGTTTTTT. This encodes CASSLLGQGVGEKLFF. The J gene is TRBJ1-4, the V gene TRBV4-3; 10 bases line up with TRBD1. Germline V gives CDR1 LGHNA, CDR2 YSLEER. This CDR3 is 16 amino acids long. Trimming removed 4 bases from V and 7 bases from J; junction bases left unmatched: 9.